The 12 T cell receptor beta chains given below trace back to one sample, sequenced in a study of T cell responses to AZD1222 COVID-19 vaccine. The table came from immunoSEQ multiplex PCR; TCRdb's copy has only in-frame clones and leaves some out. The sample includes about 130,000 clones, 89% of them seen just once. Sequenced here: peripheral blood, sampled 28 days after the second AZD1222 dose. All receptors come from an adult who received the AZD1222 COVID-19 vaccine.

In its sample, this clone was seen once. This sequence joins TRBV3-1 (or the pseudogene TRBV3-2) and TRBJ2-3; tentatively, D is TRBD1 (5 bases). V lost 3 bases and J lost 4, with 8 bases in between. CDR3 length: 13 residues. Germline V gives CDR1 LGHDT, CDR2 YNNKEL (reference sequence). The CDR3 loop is CASSQQGADTQYF. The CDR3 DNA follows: TGTGCCAGCAGCCAGCAGGGCGCAGATACGCAGTATTTT.

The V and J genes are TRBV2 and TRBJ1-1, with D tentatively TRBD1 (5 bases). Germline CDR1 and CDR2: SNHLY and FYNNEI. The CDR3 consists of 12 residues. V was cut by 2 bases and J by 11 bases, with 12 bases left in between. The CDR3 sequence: CASSEQGLQAFF. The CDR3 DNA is TGTGCCAGCAGTGAACAGGGTCTCCAGGCTTTCTTT.

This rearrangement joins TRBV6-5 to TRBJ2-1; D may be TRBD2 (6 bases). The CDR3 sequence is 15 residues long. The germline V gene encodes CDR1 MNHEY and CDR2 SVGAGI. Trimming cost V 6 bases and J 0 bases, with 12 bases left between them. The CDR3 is CASSPLGSSYNEQFF. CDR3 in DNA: TGTGCCAGCAGCCCCCTCGGGAGCTCCTACAATGAGCAGTTCTTC.

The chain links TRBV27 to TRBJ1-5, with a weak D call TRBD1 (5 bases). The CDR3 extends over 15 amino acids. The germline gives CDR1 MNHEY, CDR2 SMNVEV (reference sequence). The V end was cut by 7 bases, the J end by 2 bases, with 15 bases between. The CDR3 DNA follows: TGTGCCAGCAAATGGGTGGGGGTGGGCAATCAGCCCCAGCATTTT. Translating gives CASKWVGVGNQPQHF.

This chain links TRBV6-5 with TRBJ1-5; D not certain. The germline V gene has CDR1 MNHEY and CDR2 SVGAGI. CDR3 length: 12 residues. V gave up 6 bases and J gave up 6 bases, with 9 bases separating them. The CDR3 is CASRRTVQPQHF. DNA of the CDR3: TGTGCCAGCAGACGGACCGTTCAGCCCCAGCATTTT.

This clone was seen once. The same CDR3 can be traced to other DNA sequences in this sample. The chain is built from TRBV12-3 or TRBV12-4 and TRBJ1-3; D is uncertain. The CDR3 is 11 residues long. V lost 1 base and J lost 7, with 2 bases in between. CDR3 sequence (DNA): TGTGCCAGCAGTTTAGGGAACACCATATATTTT. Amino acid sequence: CASSLGNTIYF.

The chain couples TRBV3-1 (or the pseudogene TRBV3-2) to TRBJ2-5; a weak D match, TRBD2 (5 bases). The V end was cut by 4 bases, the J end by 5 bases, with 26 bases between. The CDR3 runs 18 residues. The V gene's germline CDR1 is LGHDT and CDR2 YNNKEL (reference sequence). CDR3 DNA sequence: TGTGCCAGCAGCCTAACCGTCTCCCAAACTAGGGCTCATGAGACCCAGTACTTC. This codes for CASSLTVSQTRAHETQYF.

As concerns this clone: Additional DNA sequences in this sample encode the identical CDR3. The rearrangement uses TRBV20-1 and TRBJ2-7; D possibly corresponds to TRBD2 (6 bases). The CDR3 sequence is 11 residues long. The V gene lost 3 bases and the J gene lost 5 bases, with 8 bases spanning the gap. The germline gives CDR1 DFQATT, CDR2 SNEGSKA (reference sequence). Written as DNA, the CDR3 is TGCAGTGCTAGCCCGGGAGACGAGCAGTACTTC. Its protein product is CSASPGDEQYF.

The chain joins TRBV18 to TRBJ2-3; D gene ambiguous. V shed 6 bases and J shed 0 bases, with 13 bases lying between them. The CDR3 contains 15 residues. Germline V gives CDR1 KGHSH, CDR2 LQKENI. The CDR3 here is CASSQSLISTDTQYF. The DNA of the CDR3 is TGTGCCAGCTCCCAAAGCCTTATTAGCACAGATACGCAGTATTTT.

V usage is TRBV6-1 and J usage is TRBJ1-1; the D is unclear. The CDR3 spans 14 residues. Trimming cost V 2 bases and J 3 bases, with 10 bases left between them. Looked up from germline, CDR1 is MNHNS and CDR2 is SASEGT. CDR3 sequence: CASSETRTYTEAFF. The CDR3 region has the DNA TGTGCCAGCAGTGAAACTCGCACTTACACTGAAGCTTTCTTT.

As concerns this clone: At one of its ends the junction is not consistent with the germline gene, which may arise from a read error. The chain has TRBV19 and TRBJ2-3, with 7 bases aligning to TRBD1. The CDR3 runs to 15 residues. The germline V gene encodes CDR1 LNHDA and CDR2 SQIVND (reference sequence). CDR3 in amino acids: CASSMQGQHTDTQFF. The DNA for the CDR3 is TGTGCCAGTAGTATGCAGGGACAGCACACAGATACGCAGTTTTTT.

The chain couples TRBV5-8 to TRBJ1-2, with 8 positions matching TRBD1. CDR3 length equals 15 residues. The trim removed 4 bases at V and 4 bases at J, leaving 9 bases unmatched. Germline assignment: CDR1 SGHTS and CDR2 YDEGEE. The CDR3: CASSKRDRRPYGYTF. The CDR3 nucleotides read TGTGCCAGCAGCAAACGGGACAGGAGGCCCTATGGCTACACCTTC.